These 21 T cell receptor beta chains came from one sample sequenced in a study of blood T cell repertoires in COVID-19. This table comes from immunoSEQ multiplex PCR, and its TCRdb copy is limited to in-frame clones, with some not included. The table lists 200,000 to 300,000 clones, approximately 90% of them singletons, with about 1.7% in the top ten. Sequences were obtained from PBMCs or T cells enriched from blood (not recorded which). The receptors derive from a man in his forties who had recovered from COVID-19.

The chain employs TRBV30 and TRBJ1-2; 7 bases align to TRBD1. J gave up 8 bases and V 5 bases, and 11 bases lay outside the gene matches. Looked up from germline, CDR1 is GTSNPN and CDR2 is SVGIG (reference sequence). The CDR3 loop spans 13 amino acids. The DNA for the CDR3 is TGTGCCTGGTCTCAGGGGGAAGGCAGGGGCTACACCTTC. Its protein is CAWSQGEGRGYTF. The complete variable domain, with remaining parts taken from reference TRBV30 and TRBJ1-2, reads SQTIHQWPATLVQPVGSPLSLECTVEGTSNPNLYWYRQAAGRGLQLLFYSVGIGQISSEVPQNLSASRPQDRQFILSSKKLLLSDSGFYLCAWSQGEGRGYTFGSGTRLTVV.

The genes are TRBV28 and TRBJ1-4; D is possibly TRBD1 (6 bases). Germline V gives CDR1 MDHEN, CDR2 SYDVKM. The CDR3 length is 17 residues. Trimming pared 8 bases from V and 2 bases from J, leaving 21 bases between. CDR3 sequence: CASFGQGLYRTNEKLFF. The CDR3, as DNA: TGTGCCAGCTTTGGGCAGGGGCTATACAGGACTAATGAAAAACTGTTTTTT.

The J gene is TRBJ1-6, the V gene TRBV30, with D maybe TRBD1 (5 bases). Per the germline V gene, CDR1 is GTSNPN and CDR2 is SVGIG (reference sequence). CDR3 length equals 12 residues. Trimming took 1 base from V and 12 from J, leaving 10 bases between them. The chain's CDR3 is CAWSAGLLPLHF. CDR3 sequence (DNA): TGTGCCTGGAGTGCGGGACTTCTACCCCTCCACTTT. The variable domain in full, with the rest retrieved from reference TRBV30 and TRBJ1-6, is SQTIHQWPATLVQPVGSPLSLECTVEGTSNPNLYWYRQAAGRGLQLLFYSVGIGQISSEVPQNLSASRPQDRQFILSSKKLLLSDSGFYLCAWSAGLLPLHFGNGTRLTVT.

This chain connects TRBV19 to TRBJ2-5, with 11 bases aligning to TRBD2. Germline CDR1 and CDR2: LNHDA and SQIVND (reference sequence). V was pared by 8 bases and J by 2 bases, with 10 bases of the junction left unmatched. This CDR3 is 16 amino acids long. In DNA, the CDR3 is TGTGCCAGTTCGACCACGCGACTAGCGGGGCAAGAGACCCAGTACTTC. Translating gives CASSTTRLAGQETQYF.

The chain joins TRBV15 to TRBJ1-6; 7 positions match TRBD1. The CDR3 sequence is 14 residues long. Germline V gene sequence: CDR1 LNHNV, CDR2 YYDKDF (reference sequence). The ends lost 2 bases at V and 10 bases at J; junction bases unmatched: 5. The CDR3 region is CATSRRQGGSPLHF. CDR3 sequence (DNA): TGTGCCACCAGCAGAAGACAGGGTGGGTCACCCCTCCACTTT.

The chain employs TRBV6-2 or TRBV6-3 and TRBJ1-1; D gene ambiguous. Trimming removed 2 bases from V and 6 bases from J, with 13 bases in between. The germline CDR1 and CDR2 sequences are MNHEY and SVGEGT. The CDR3 totals 14 residues. CDR3 nucleotides: TGTGCCAGCAGTTACGCCGGGTGGATCTCTGAAGCTTTCTTT. Translated, it gives CASSYAGWISEAFF.

In its sample, this clone was seen a few times. V and J are TRBV6-5 and TRBJ2-7; 7 positions agree with TRBD1. The CDR3 totals 14 residues. V was clipped by 8 bases and J by 7 bases; unmatched bases: 14. Looked up from germline, CDR1 is MNHEY and CDR2 is SVGAGI. The CDR3 DNA is TGTGCCAGCGGCCGCCGGACAGGCGGCGTAGAGCAGTACTTC. Translating it yields CASGRRTGGVEQYF.

This clone was seen a few times. The rearrangement links TRBV6-2 or TRBV6-3 to TRBJ2-2; TRBD1 agrees at 8 bases. Trimming took 5 bases from V and 7 from J; bases not matched to a gene: 3. Per the germline V gene, CDR1 is MNHEY and CDR2 is SVGEGT. There are 13 residues in the CDR3. The CDR3 here is CASSRQGNGELFF. The CDR3 region has the DNA TGTGCCAGCAGTAGACAGGGGAACGGGGAGCTGTTTTTT.

The genes are TRBV7-2 and TRBJ2-7, with 8 bases lining up with TRBD2. The germline gives CDR1 SGHTA, CDR2 FQGNSA. The junction had 6 bases not matched to a gene; V was cut back by 5 bases and J by 0 bases. This CDR3 has 15 residues. The CDR3 is CASSPAGGTSYEQYF. CDR3 in DNA: TGTGCCAGCAGCCCTGCGGGGGGCACCTCCTACGAGCAGTACTTC.

The CDR3 DNA sequence: TGTGCCAGCTCGAAGCACGGTAAAGTTGTGAGTAGCTCCTACGAGCAGTACTTC. Translating gives CASSKHGKVVSSSYEQYF. The chain is built from TRBV18 and TRBJ2-7; D not resolved. The CDR3 length is 18 residues. V was trimmed by 6 bases and J by 0 bases, leaving 24 bases between them. In germline, CDR1 is KGHSH, CDR2 LQKENI.

The V and J genes are TRBV24-1 and TRBJ1-1; D gene unclear. Trimming stripped 4 bases from V and 0 bases from J, with 5 bases between. Germline V gene sequence: CDR1 KGHDR, CDR2 SFDVKD. CDR3 length: 13 residues. The DNA for the CDR3 is TGTGCCACCAGTGAATCCATGAACACTGAAGCTTTCTTT. It encodes CATSESMNTEAFF.

The chain is built from TRBV5-4 and TRBJ1-4; no reliable D call. The germline V and J ends were trimmed by 2 bases and 12 bases, with 14 bases remaining between them. Germline V gives CDR1 SGHNT, CDR2 YYREEE (reference sequence). The CDR3 covers 13 residues. CDR3 protein: CASSLEDMVELFF. CDR3 coding DNA: TGTGCCAGCAGCTTAGAGGATATGGTTGAACTGTTTTTT.

This rearrangement joins TRBV3-1 (or the pseudogene TRBV3-2) to TRBJ2-3; 7 bases agree with TRBD1. V trimming: 4 bases; J trimming: 2 bases; junction bases outside the gene matches: 12. This CDR3 contains 17 residues. Germline assignment: CDR1 LGHDT and CDR2 YNNKEL (reference sequence). CDR3 in amino acids: CASSRQGVEPITDTQYF. The CDR3 nucleotides read TGTGCCAGCAGCCGGCAGGGGGTAGAACCTATCACAGATACGCAGTATTTT.

The chain uses TRBV2 and TRBJ1-5; TRBD1 might be the D (5 bases). V lost 1 base, J lost 3 bases, and 10 bases lay in between. The CDR3 is made up of 15 amino acids. Germline V gene data show CDR1 as SNHLY and CDR2 as FYNNEI. CDR3 residues: CASSEDQGFNQPQHF. In DNA form, the CDR3 reads TGTGCCAGCAGTGAAGACCAGGGCTTCAATCAGCCCCAGCATTTT.

The chain uses TRBV4-2 and TRBJ1-1, with 8 bases aligning to TRBD1. Unmatched junction bases numbered 6, after V lost 3 bases and J lost 3 bases. Looked up from germline, CDR1 is LGHNA and CDR2 is YNFKEQ. The CDR3 is 15 residues long. The CDR3 DNA reads TGTGCCAGCAGCCACTTGGTACAGGGGGACACTGAAGCTTTCTTT. Amino acid sequence: CASSHLVQGDTEAFF.

This chain joins TRBV25-1 and TRBJ2-4; 11 nucleotides line up with TRBD2. V was pared by 8 bases and J by 3 bases, with 3 bases of the junction left unmatched. CDR3 length: 14 amino acids. CDR1 is MGHDK, CDR2 SYGVNS, per germline. In DNA, the CDR3 is TGTGCCAGCGGACTAGCGGGCGACAAAAACATTCAGTACTTC. It yields the protein CASGLAGDKNIQYF.

The chain is built from TRBV18 and TRBJ2-3, with 11 bases lining up with TRBD2. The V segment lost 3 bases and the J segment 1 base; nucleotides outside the gene matches: 6. CDR3 length equals 17 residues. Germline V gene lookup returns CDR1 KGHSH and CDR2 LQKENI. This CDR3 is CASSPRGLAEGTDTQYF. CDR3 nucleotides: TGTGCCAGCTCACCCCGGGGACTAGCGGAAGGCACAGATACGCAGTATTTT. The variable domain in full, with the rest retrieved from reference TRBV18 and TRBJ2-3, is NAGVMQNPRHLVRRRGQEARLRCSPMKGHSHVYWYRQLPEEGLKFMVYLQKENIIDESGMPKERFSAEFPKEGPSILRIQQVVRGDSAAYFCASSPRGLAEGTDTQYFGPGTRLTVL.

In its sample, this clone was seen once. The chain has TRBV11-3 and TRBJ2-3; maybe TRBD1 (5 bases). V shed 5 bases and J shed 0 bases, with 9 bases lying between them. CDR3 length: 14 residues. Per the germline V gene, CDR1 is SGHNT and CDR2 is YENEEA. The DNA for the CDR3 is TGTGCCAGCAGCCTCAGACAGAGCACAGATACGCAGTATTTT. Encoded protein: CASSLRQSTDTQYF.

The chain uses TRBV7-3 and TRBJ2-3; a weak D match, TRBD1 (7 bases). The length of the CDR3 is 14 residues. Trimming pared 5 bases from V and 4 bases from J, leaving 13 bases between. Germline loops: CDR1 SGHTA, CDR2 FQGTGA. The CDR3 protein is CASSAGGQSDTQYF. CDR3 nucleotides: TGTGCCAGCAGCGCCGGGGGACAGTCAGATACGCAGTATTTT.

This chain uses TRBV6-5 with TRBJ1-4; D is uncertain. The CDR3 is 15 amino acids. V was trimmed by 4 bases and J by 4 bases, leaving 13 bases between them. Germline CDR1 and CDR2: MNHEY and SVGAGI. The CDR3 region is CASSSTGSGNEKLFF. As DNA, the CDR3 is TGTGCCAGCAGTTCCACCGGGTCCGGTAATGAAAAACTGTTTTTT.

The chain carries TRBV7-9 and TRBJ1-2; D remains ambiguous. The CDR3 is made up of 17 amino acids. V was pared by 3 bases and J by 7 bases, with 24 bases between. Germline assignment: CDR1 SEHNR and CDR2 FQNEAQ (reference sequence). The CDR3 region has the DNA TGTGCCAGCAGCTTTCGAGACCCCCGGCTACTTACGGGTGGCTACACCTTC. It translates to CASSFRDPRLLTGGYTF.